What follows are 16 T cell receptor beta chains derived from one specimen sequenced in a study of T cell changes during pregnancy in multiple sclerosis. This table comes from immunoSEQ multiplex PCR, and its TCRdb copy is limited to in-frame clones, with some not included. The sample carries about 67,000 clones, roughly nine tenths recorded once. Source: peripheral blood, taken in the second trimester of pregnancy. The source of these receptors is a female donor with multiple sclerosis, enrolled in a pregnancy study.

This chain links TRBV7-9 with TRBJ2-5; TRBD2 might be the D (6 bases). CDR1 and CDR2 (germline): SEHNR, FQNEAQ (reference sequence). CDR3 length: 16 amino acids. Trimming cost V 4 bases and J 5 bases, with 20 bases left between them. In nucleotides, the CDR3 is TGTGCCAGCAGCTCACGGGGGACTTCGGCTGTGGAGACCCAGTACTTC. This gives the protein CASSSRGTSAVETQYF.

The chain has TRBV29-1 and TRBJ2-1; 7 bases are a match to TRBD1. Germline V CDR1 and CDR2: SQVTM, ANQGSEA. The CDR3 consists of 17 residues. The V and J ends lost 2 bases and 0 bases, in that order; junction bases with no gene match: 10. DNA for the CDR3: TGCAGCGTTGAATCAGAGGGACAGTCAATCTCCTACAATGAGCAGTTCTTC. This translates into CSVESEGQSISYNEQFF.

This chain connects TRBV5-6 to TRBJ1-5; possible D gene TRBD1, 5 bases. The CDR3 extends over 15 amino acids. V lost 4 bases and J 2 bases, leaving 13 bases between the germline ends. The V gene's germline CDR1 is SGHDT and CDR2 YYEEEE. CDR3: CASSRRGTGNQPQHF. CDR3 DNA sequence: TGTGCCAGCAGCCGACGGGGGACGGGCAATCAGCCCCAGCATTTT.

The chain employs TRBV10-3 and TRBJ1-1; D not resolved. Germline V lookup: CDR1 ENHRY, CDR2 SYGVKD. V was clipped by 6 bases and J by 0 bases, with 14 bases between them. The CDR3 length is 15 residues. In nucleotides, the CDR3 is TGTGCCATCAGGGACTCCTCAGAATTGAACACTGAAGCTTTCTTT. Protein product: CAIRDSSELNTEAFF.

The chain has TRBV11-2 and TRBJ1-2, with D perhaps TRBD1 (5 bases). The CDR3 spans 13 residues. Germline-derived CDR1 and CDR2 are SGHAT and FQNNGV. V lost 5 bases, J lost 4 bases, and 11 bases lay in between. The CDR3 bases are TGTGCCAGCAGCCACAGGAACCTCTATGGCTACACCTTC. Residues: CASSHRNLYGYTF.

The chain joins TRBV6-5 to TRBJ1-2, with 10 positions matching TRBD1. This CDR3 spans 15 amino acids. Germline lookup yields CDR1 MNHEY and CDR2 SVGAGI. Trimming at V came to 3 bases and at J to 7 bases, leaving 8 bases not matched to a gene. The CDR3 coding sequence is TGTGCCAGCAGTTATTCCGGGACAGGGGTCTTTGGCTACACCTTC. It translates to CASSYSGTGVFGYTF.

This clone was seen a single time. The rearrangement uses TRBV9 and TRBJ1-2, with 8 bases lining up with TRBD1. The CDR3 contains 14 residues. Germline V lookup: CDR1 SGDLS, CDR2 YYNGEE. Losses at the gene ends were 3 bases for V and 3 bases for J; bases not matched to a gene: 4. DNA of the CDR3: TGTGCCAGCAGCGGGGACAGGAAATACTATGGCTACACCTTC. Its protein is CASSGDRKYYGYTF.

The chain carries TRBV19 and TRBJ2-2; D remains unclear. V was pared by 7 bases and J by 0 bases, with 9 bases between. The CDR3 consists of 14 residues. CDR1 is LNHDA and CDR2 is SQIVND in the germline V gene (reference sequence). The CDR3 DNA reads as TGTGCCAGTAAAGCAGGCCCGAACACCGGGGAGCTGTTTTTT. As protein: CASKAGPNTGELFF. Full variable domain (missing parts from reference TRBV19 and TRBJ2-2): DGGITQSPKYLFRKEGQNVTLSCEQNLNHDAMYWYRQDPGQGLRLIYYSQIVNDFQKGDIAEGYSVSREKKESFPLTVTSAQKNPTAFYLCASKAGPNTGELFFGEGSRLTVL.

CDR3 DNA sequence: TGTGCCAGCAGTTATTCGGAGACCTATGGAGAGCAGTACTTC. Translation: CASSYSETYGEQYF. The chain has TRBV6-5 and TRBJ2-7; D gene ambiguous. The germline gives CDR1 MNHEY, CDR2 SVGAGI. V was pared by 3 bases and J by 7 bases, with 16 bases between. The CDR3 runs 14 residues.

The gene calls are TRBV6-1 and TRBJ1-1; D remains ambiguous. CDR3 length equals 15 residues. The V end lost 2 bases, the J end lost 0 bases, and 10 bases lay between the germline ends. CDR1 and CDR2 from the germline V gene are MNHNS and SASEGT. In DNA, the CDR3 is TGTGCCAGCAGTGAACCGACAATCATGAACACTGAAGCTTTCTTT. Translation: CASSEPTIMNTEAFF.

This clone is a singleton in its sample. The chain recombines TRBV11-2 with TRBJ2-7, with D maybe TRBD1 (6 bases). CDR1 is SGHAT and CDR2 is FQNNGV in the germline V gene. Trimming removed 3 bases from V and 1 base from J, with 16 bases in between. The length of the CDR3 is 16 residues. CDR3 DNA: TGTGCCAGCAGCTTCGGACGGACAGCACGTTCCTACGAGCAGTACTTC. This sequence encodes CASSFGRTARSYEQYF.

This clone was found once. Just one base apart from a much larger clone, this may be a read error. The conserved phenylalanine or tryptophan is not found at the CDR3 terminus, so this likely reflects a read error. The J gene is TRBJ2-3, the V gene TRBV6-4, with TRBD2 matching 8 bases. The V gene end was trimmed by 8 bases and the J gene end by 0 bases; junction bases not matched to a gene: 10. The CDR3 totals 16 residues. Germline V gene data show CDR1 as MRHNA and CDR2 as SNTAGT. CDR3 nucleotides: TGTGCCAGCTCTGAGCGGGGGTCCTCTAGCACAGATACGCAGTATTCT. It yields the protein CASSERGSSSTDTQYS.

V usage is TRBV6-5 and J usage is TRBJ2-7; 7 bases fit TRBD1. Trimming cost V 7 bases and J 2 bases; bases outside gene matches: 8. CDR1 and CDR2 from the germline V gene are MNHEY and SVGAGI. This CDR3 region has 14 residues. The CDR3 DNA follows: TGTGCCAGCACCTCCCCGACAGGGACCTACGAGCAGTACTTC. This gives the protein CASTSPTGTYEQYF.

The CDR3 DNA reads as TGTGCCAGCAGGAAAGGGGTGACCACTGAAGCTTTCTTT. It translates to CASRKGVTTEAFF. The rearrangement links TRBV5-5 to TRBJ1-1, with a weak D call TRBD1 (5 bases). The V gene's germline CDR1 is SGHKS and CDR2 YYEKEE (reference sequence). This CDR3 comprises 13 residues. V lost 5 bases to trimming and J lost 4 bases, with 12 bases between them.

The V call is TRBV30, the J call TRBJ1-1, with 7 bases aligning to TRBD1. The CDR3 loop spans 12 amino acids. Losses at the gene ends were 1 base for V and 9 bases for J; bases not matched to a gene: 5. Germline V CDR1 and CDR2: GTSNPN, SVGIG (reference sequence). As DNA, the CDR3 is TGTGCCTGGAGTGGAACAGGGGCAAAAGCTTTCTTT. As protein: CAWSGTGAKAFF.

The rearrangement uses TRBV5-1 and TRBJ2-3, with 10 bases fitting TRBD2. Germline V gene data show CDR1 as SGHRS and CDR2 as YFSETQ. The CDR3 has 18 residues. The junction had 8 bases not matched to a gene; V was cut back by 1 base and J by 0 bases. Here the CDR3 reads CASSLYSGGSSSTDTQYF. In DNA, the CDR3 is TGCGCCAGCAGCTTGTATAGCGGGGGGTCCTCTAGCACAGATACGCAGTATTTT. Looking up the rest from reference TRBV5-1 and TRBJ2-3 gives the full variable domain: KAGVTQTPRYLIKTRGQQVTLSCSPISGHRSVSWYQQTPGQGLQFLFEYFSETQRNKGNFPGRFSGRQFSNSRSEMNVSTLELGDSALYLCASSLYSGGSSSTDTQYFGPGTRLTVL.